The source of this T cell receptor beta chain is a study of T cells in localized non-small cell lung cancer. Findings of the study overall: Maximal T cell clonality occurred in uninvolved adjacent lung, with tumor ranking below it.

The table came from immunoSEQ multiplex PCR; TCRdb's copy has only in-frame clones and leaves some out. The table shows roughly 25,000 clones, with 90% occurring only once. As regards this clone: The antigen is not known.

The length of the CDR3 is 17 residues. Germline lookup yields CDR1 SGHDT and CDR2 YYEEEE. V was clipped by 4 bases and J by 0 bases, with 17 bases between them. The sequencing used peripheral blood, collected before any cancer treatment. The chain combines TRBV5-6 with TRBJ1-5; tentatively, D is TRBD1 (5 bases). This TCR derives from a woman aged 35 to 70 with stage I lung adenocarcinoma. CDR3 nucleotide sequence: TGTGCCAGCAGCCTTCCCAGTCGACAGTATAGCAATCAGCCCCAGCATTTT. Protein sequence: CASSLPSRQYSNQPQHF.